This TCR beta chain was documented in a study of vaccination effects on CD4 cells after COVID-19 (dated by TCRdb to between 2020 and 2023). Background on the whole study: To identify antigen-specific CD4+ T cell clonotypes by their expansion, the ViraFEST assay first stimulated PBMC with viral peptide pools and then applied TCR sequencing. Across the study, the median time from the second dose to post-vaccine sampling was 72 days (range 14 to 241). Each well held two million PBMC cultured in IMDM containing roughly 5% human AB serum, roughly 9.9 IU/ml IL-2 and gentamicin, along with approximately 10 ug/ml peptides. The study compared SARS-CoV-2 spike-specific CD4+ TCR repertoires before and after mRNA vaccination in COVID-19 convalescent patients and infection-naive vaccine recipients. The full study included around nine COVID-19 convalescent patients and a few SARS-CoV-2-naive healthy vaccine recipients. Cultures from other donors in the study were sequenced using the Oncomine TCR Beta short-read assay on an Illumina iSeq 100.

The library came from the immunoSEQ multiplex PCR assay. TCR beta CDR3 sequencing was performed on DNA from the cultured, isolated CD4+ T cells. In the original analysis: Non-productive TCR sequences were removed and reads were trimmed to the CDR3 region, keeping CDR3s of at least 7 amino acids. The MANAFEST web app was used to identify antigen-specific clonotypes by comparing expansion in peptide wells with expansion in reference cultures. To be called positive, a clone needed expansion at FDR<0.05 compared with the reference and with all other wells, an odds ratio greater than 5, and a frequency greater than 0.1% in two replicate wells. A clonotype was defined as cross-reactive if the clonotype was significantly expanded both in SARS-CoV-2 spike wells and in at least one common cold coronavirus spike condition. CDR3 similarity was assessed by Levenshtein distance with the stringdist R package, and unrooted trees were built with ape in R 3.6.1. What TCRdb holds here is the immuneACCESS table cut down to in-frame rearrangements. Part of the clones is not present; checked against another copy, under half of the missing clones reflect an unresolved V gene, and the others are unexplained. V, J and clone size are those of that table, while D and trimming were read from the DNA. In all, the sample holds fewer than 75,000 clones, and about four fifths of those were seen once. Around 4% of the sample lies in the top ten.

After approximately 11 days of culture, CD4+ T cells were isolated with the EasySep CD4+ T cell isolation kit. Participants received two doses of either the BNT162b2 or the mRNA-1273 mRNA SARS-CoV-2 vaccine. Healthy vaccine recipients had no prior SARS-CoV-2 infection, confirmed by negative nucleocapsid antibodies before and after vaccination. Half of the culture medium was replaced with fresh IL-2-containing medium on days 3 and 7. Each peptide stimulation condition was cultured in triplicate wells unless otherwise noted. Using Ficoll-Paque Plus gradient centrifugation, PBMC were separated from whole blood and then either used fresh or cryopreserved at -140C. Genomic DNA was extracted from cultured CD4+ T cells with the QIAamp micro DNA kit. From the cysteine up to the phenylalanine, the CDR3 has a length of 12 residues. Only CDR3 DNA is held: 36 bases, read in frame from base 1. V gives up 6 bases and J gives up 6 bases, and the segment between their germline ends measures 11 bases.

A word on this clone: It lacks a known antigen. Base qualities are not recorded, but no much larger clone differs from it by a single base.

On the study overall, not on this receptor specifically: In healthy vaccine recipients, vaccine-induced clones were almost all SARS-CoV-2 mono-reactive, with only 1 of 255 cross-reactive with common cold coronaviruses. Only a small number of convalescent patients were included, and no early post-infection timepoints were available, which limited the study. At late post-vaccination timepoints, both infection-induced and vaccine-induced clones showed marked clonal contraction, consistent with waning T cell responses.

The material was CD4+ T cells from PBMCs cultured without peptide, obtained after COVID-19 vaccination. The chain employs TRBV12-3 or TRBV12-4 and TRBJ1-1; tentative D gene TRBD1, with 5 bases matching. The sequence was collected from a human donor who received a COVID-19 vaccine. This receptor has the CDR3 CASRRQPAEAFF. The nucleotide sequence is TGTGCCAGCAGACGACAGCCGGCTGAAGCTTTCTTT.